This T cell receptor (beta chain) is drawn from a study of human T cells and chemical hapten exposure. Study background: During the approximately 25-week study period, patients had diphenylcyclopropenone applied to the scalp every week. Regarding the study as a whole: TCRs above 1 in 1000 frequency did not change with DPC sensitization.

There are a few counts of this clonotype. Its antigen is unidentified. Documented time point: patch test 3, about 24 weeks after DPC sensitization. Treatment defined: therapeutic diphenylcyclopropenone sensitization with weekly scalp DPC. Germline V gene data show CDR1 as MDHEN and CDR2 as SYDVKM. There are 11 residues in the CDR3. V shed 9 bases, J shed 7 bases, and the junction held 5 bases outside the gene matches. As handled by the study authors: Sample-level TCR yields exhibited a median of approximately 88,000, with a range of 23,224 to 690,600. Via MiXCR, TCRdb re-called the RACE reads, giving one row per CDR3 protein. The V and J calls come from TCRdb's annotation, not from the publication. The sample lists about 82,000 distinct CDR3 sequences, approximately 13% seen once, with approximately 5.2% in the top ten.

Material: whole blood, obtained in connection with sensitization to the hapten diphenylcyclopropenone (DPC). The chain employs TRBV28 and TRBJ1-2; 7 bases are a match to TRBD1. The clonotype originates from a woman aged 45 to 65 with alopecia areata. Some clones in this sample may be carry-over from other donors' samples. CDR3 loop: CASQGVSGYTF. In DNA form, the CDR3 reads TGTGCCAGTCAGGGGGTCAGTGGCTACACCTTC.